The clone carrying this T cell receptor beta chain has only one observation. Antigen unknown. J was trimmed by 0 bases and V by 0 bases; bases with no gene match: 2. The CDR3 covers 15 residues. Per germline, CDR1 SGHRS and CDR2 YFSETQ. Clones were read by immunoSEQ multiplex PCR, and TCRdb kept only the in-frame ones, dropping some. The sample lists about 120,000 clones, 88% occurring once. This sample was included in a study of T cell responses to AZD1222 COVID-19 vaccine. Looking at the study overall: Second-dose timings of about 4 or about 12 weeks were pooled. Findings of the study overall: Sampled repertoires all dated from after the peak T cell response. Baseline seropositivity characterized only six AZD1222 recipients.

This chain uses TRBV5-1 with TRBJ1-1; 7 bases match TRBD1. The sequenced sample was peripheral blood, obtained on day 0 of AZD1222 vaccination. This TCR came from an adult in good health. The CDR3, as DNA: TGCGCCAGCAGCTTGGAGGGGACAGTGAACACTGAAGCTTTCTTT. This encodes CASSLEGTVNTEAFF.